This record concerns one T cell receptor (beta chain) sequence. Its matching antigen is unknown. This sample is part of a study of response to subunit inactivated influenza vaccine. Overall study results and limits: The authors suggested that few new T cells are recruited per seasonal influenza vaccination.

The ends lost 3 bases at V and 8 bases at J; junction bases unmatched: 21. The CDR3 covers 19 residues. Germline assignment: CDR1 SGHVS and CDR2 FQNEAQ. TCRdb re-derived calls from the RT-PCR reads in MiXCR, one entry per CDR3 protein. The sample holds approximately 310,000 distinct CDR3 sequences, 21% seen once. The chain links TRBV7-8 to TRBJ1-4; 7 nucleotides agree with TRBD1. The receptor was isolated from a man aged 45 to 70 who received an inactivated influenza vaccine. This sample comprised PBMCs from blood, obtained 21 months after vaccination. The CDR3 DNA follows: TGTGCCAGCAGCTTCGATAGGTGGAGGGGGCCCGAGGGGAGGGAAAAACTGTTTTTT. Protein sequence: CASSFDRWRGPEGREKLFF.